This TCR beta chain derives from a study of siplizumab effects on memory and regulatory T cells. General study points: Proliferating Tregs' suppressive function in siplizumab cultures went unconfirmed.

TCRdb keeps only in-frame clones here, not all; method: immunoSEQ multiplex PCR. The sample carries around 100,000 clones, more than 85% recorded once. For this clone: Its antigen is as yet unknown.

This CDR3 is 16 amino acids long. CDR1 SEHNR and CDR2 FQNEAQ come from the germline V gene (reference sequence). V lost 1 base to trimming and J lost 2 bases, with 13 bases between them. This rearrangement joins TRBV7-9 to TRBJ2-3, with D perhaps matching TRBD1 or TRBD2 (6 bases each). The specimen was CD4+ T cells sorted from blood. The source of this sequence is a human donor in good health. The CDR3 loop is CASSLGSGGLTDTQYF. CDR3 nucleotides: TGTGCCAGCAGCTTAGGATCCGGGGGCCTCACAGATACGCAGTATTTT.